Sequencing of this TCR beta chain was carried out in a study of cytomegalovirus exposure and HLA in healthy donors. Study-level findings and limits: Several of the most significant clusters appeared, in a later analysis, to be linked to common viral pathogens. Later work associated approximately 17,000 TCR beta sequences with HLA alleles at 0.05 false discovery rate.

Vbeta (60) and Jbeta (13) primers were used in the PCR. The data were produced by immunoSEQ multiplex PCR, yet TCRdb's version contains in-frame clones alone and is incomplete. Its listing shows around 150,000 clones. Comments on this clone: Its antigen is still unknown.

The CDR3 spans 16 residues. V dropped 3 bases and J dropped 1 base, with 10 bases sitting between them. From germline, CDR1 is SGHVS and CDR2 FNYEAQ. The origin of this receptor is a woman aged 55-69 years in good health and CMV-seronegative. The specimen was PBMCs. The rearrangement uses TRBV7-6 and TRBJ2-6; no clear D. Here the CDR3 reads CASSFGPSSGANVLTF. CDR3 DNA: TGTGCCAGCAGCTTTGGCCCTTCATCTGGGGCCAACGTCCTGACTTTC.